The 32 T cell receptor beta chains below were found in one sample sequenced in a study of blood T cell repertoires in COVID-19. Assay used: immunoSEQ multiplex PCR; TCRdb lists only in-frame clones, some missing. The table includes over 450,000 clones, 75% to 90% detected once. The specimen was peripheral blood. All receptors derive from a man younger than 30 with COVID-19, enrolled during active disease.

J is TRBJ2-3 and V is TRBV9; TRBD2 might be the D (6 bases). Between the trimmed V and J ends, which lost 0 bases and 2 bases, there was a span of 19 bases. The germline V gene encodes CDR1 SGDLS and CDR2 YYNGEE. The CDR3 consists of 18 residues. The CDR3 DNA reads TGTGCCAGCAGCGTAGAGGGCGTGGTTAGCGGAAACACAGATACGCAGTATTTT. Amino acids: CASSVEGVVSGNTDTQYF.

The chain is built from TRBV30 and TRBJ2-3; 10 nucleotides match TRBD1. The CDR3 length is 16 residues. V dropped 2 bases and J dropped 0; count of bases not matched to a gene: 5. The V gene's germline CDR1 is GTSNPN and CDR2 SVGIG (reference sequence). As DNA, the CDR3 is TGTGCCTGGAGTCAAGACAGGGGGCCGAGCACAGATACGCAGTATTTT. It yields the protein CAWSQDRGPSTDTQYF. Variable domain in full (rest from reference TRBV30 and TRBJ2-3): SQTIHQWPATLVQPVGSPLSLECTVEGTSNPNLYWYRQAAGRGLQLLFYSVGIGQISSEVPQNLSASRPQDRQFILSSKKLLLSDSGFYLCAWSQDRGPSTDTQYFGPGTRLTVL.

To note about this clone: The same CDR3 arises from other DNA sequences in this sample as well. The chain recombines TRBV4-1 with TRBJ2-7, with TRBD1 matching over 7 bases. The CDR3 runs 14 residues. CDR1 is MGHRA and CDR2 is YSYEKL in the germline V gene. V gave up 3 bases and J gave up 1 base; unmatched junction bases: 3. The CDR3 is CASSQGTASYEQYF. The CDR3 DNA sequence: TGCGCCAGCAGCCAGGGGACAGCATCCTACGAGCAGTACTTC.

The chain employs TRBV7-6 and TRBJ2-2, with unresolved D. V shed 7 bases and J shed 3 bases, with 6 bases lying between them. The CDR3 loop spans 12 amino acids. From germline, CDR1 is SGHVS and CDR2 FNYEAQ. As DNA, the CDR3 is TGTGCCAGCAAAAGCTACACCGGGGAGCTGTTTTTT. Its protein is CASKSYTGELFF.

This clone was counted a few times. The chain carries TRBV7-9 and TRBJ2-3; a possible D gene is TRBD2 (6 bases). Trimming left V 1 base short and J 5 bases short, with 10 bases between. Germline V gene sequence: CDR1 SEHNR, CDR2 FQNEAQ (reference sequence). The CDR3 consists of 14 residues. CDR3 amino acids: CASSLDGSLDTQYF. The CDR3 DNA is TGTGCCAGCAGCTTAGACGGGAGCCTAGATACGCAGTATTTT.

The gene calls are TRBV24-1 and TRBJ1-5; D is unresolved. Trimming left V 7 bases short and J 0 bases short, with 6 bases between. Germline V gene data show CDR1 as KGHDR and CDR2 as SFDVKD. The CDR3 loop spans 13 amino acids. This CDR3 reads CATSDLSNQPQHF. The DNA for the CDR3 is TGTGCCACCAGCGATCTTAGCAATCAGCCCCAGCATTTT.

This clone was detected only once. The chain joins TRBV12-3 or TRBV12-4 to TRBJ1-2, with D maybe TRBD1 (6 bases). This CDR3 has 13 amino acids. V lost 5 bases and J 4 bases, leaving 11 bases between the germline ends. The CDR3 coding sequence is TGTGCCAGCAGTAAGGGGGAAGGCTATGGCTACACCTTC. Translating gives CASSKGEGYGYTF.

The J gene is TRBJ2-7, the V gene TRBV5-5, with D possibly being TRBD1 (5 bases). This CDR3 spans 14 amino acids. Germline V gene lookup returns CDR1 SGHKS and CDR2 YYEKEE (reference sequence). V was shortened by 2 bases and J by 1 base, with 10 bases between the two germline ends. The CDR3 DNA sequence: TGTGCCAGCAGCTTTTACCAGGGATCCTACGAGCAGTACTTC. It translates to CASSFYQGSYEQYF.

The chain uses TRBV10-2 and TRBJ2-3, with D possibly being TRBD1 (5 bases). In germline, CDR1 is WSHSY, CDR2 SAAADI. The CDR3 spans 11 residues. Trimming removed 6 bases at V and 11 bases at J, with 12 bases between. Here the CDR3 DNA reads TGCGCCAGCAGCGACCCAAGGGGGCAGTATTTT. Amino acid sequence: CASSDPRGQYF.

The chain uses TRBV3-1 (or the pseudogene TRBV3-2) and TRBJ1-4; D gene unclear. Germline V gene data show CDR1 as LGHDT and CDR2 as YNNKEL (reference sequence). Trimming took 5 bases from V and 2 from J, leaving 12 bases between them. The CDR3 runs to 15 residues. The CDR3 region is CASSSTTRTNEKLFF. DNA for the CDR3: TGTGCCAGCAGCTCCACGACACGGACTAATGAAAAACTGTTTTTT.

This clone was picked up one time. The chain couples TRBV4-1 to TRBJ2-3; possibly TRBD1 for D (5 bases). Trimming shortened V by 1 base and J by 6 bases, and 11 bases separated the two germline ends. The CDR3 is made up of 14 amino acids. The germline CDR1 and CDR2 sequences are MGHRA and YSYEKL. CDR3 in amino acids: CASSQVGARDTQYF. The CDR3 coding sequence is TGCGCCAGCAGCCAAGTAGGGGCGAGGGATACGCAGTATTTT.

The chain recombines TRBV19 with TRBJ2-2, with 7 bases fitting TRBD1. Germline CDR1 is LNHDA and CDR2 is SQIVND (reference sequence). J lost 3 bases, V lost 7 bases, and 8 bases had no gene match. The CDR3 loop spans 15 amino acids. The chain's CDR3 is CASKQGRHYTGELFF. The CDR3 DNA is TGTGCCAGTAAACAGGGGCGCCACTACACCGGGGAGCTGTTTTTT. The full variable domain, in which reference TRBV19 and TRBJ2-2 provide the parts outside the CDR3, is DGGITQSPKYLFRKEGQNVTLSCEQNLNHDAMYWYRQDPGQGLRLIYYSQIVNDFQKGDIAEGYSVSREKKESFPLTVTSAQKNPTAFYLCASKQGRHYTGELFFGEGSRLTVL.

This clone showed up just once. The CDR3 DNA sequence: TGTGCCAGCAGTTATGGACAGAACTATGGCTACACCTTC. This encodes CASSYGQNYGYTF. The chain employs TRBV12-3 or TRBV12-4 and TRBJ1-2; possibly TRBD1 for D (6 bases). This CDR3 has 13 amino acids. Between the trimmed V and J ends, which lost 4 bases and 2 bases, there was a span of 8 bases.

The V call is TRBV15, the J call TRBJ1-4, with TRBD1 matching 9 bases. This CDR3 is 19 amino acids long. V lost 4 bases, J lost 10 bases, and 22 bases stayed unmatched. The V gene's germline CDR1 is LNHNV and CDR2 YYDKDF (reference sequence). CDR3 region: CATSTRSNRTGAAWRKLFF. Here the CDR3 DNA reads TGTGCCACCAGCACCCGTAGCAACCGGACAGGGGCCGCCTGGAGAAAACTGTTTTTT.

The chain employs TRBV13 and TRBJ2-7; the match to TRBD1 covers 8 bases. CDR3 length equals 15 residues. Germline CDR1 PRHDT, CDR2 FYEKMQ (reference sequence). The V gene end was trimmed by 5 bases and the J gene end by 0 bases; junction bases not matched to a gene: 6. The CDR3 DNA sequence: TGTGCCAGCAGCCCTGGGACAGGATTCTCCTACGAGCAGTACTTC. Translation: CASSPGTGFSYEQYF.

The rearrangement uses TRBV7-9 and TRBJ2-1, with 9 bases aligning to TRBD2. With 5 bases clipped from V and 6 bases from J, the junction kept 14 bases outside the gene matches. In germline, CDR1 is SEHNR, CDR2 FQNEAQ (reference sequence). This CDR3 has 17 amino acids. The CDR3 is CASSPLRRGGVGNEQFF. CDR3 in DNA: TGTGCCAGCAGCCCCCTGCGGCGGGGGGGCGTAGGCAATGAGCAGTTCTTC.

This rearrangement joins TRBV5-1 to TRBJ2-1; no firm D call. There are 15 residues in the CDR3. V lost 2 bases and J lost 0, with 9 bases in between. The germline CDR1 and CDR2 sequences are SGHRS and YFSETQ. The DNA of the CDR3 is TGCGCCAGCAGCTTTGGCGGTCGCTCCTACAATGAGCAGTTCTTC. It translates to CASSFGGRSYNEQFF.

In its sample, this clone was seen a few times. The chain recombines TRBV3-1 (or the pseudogene TRBV3-2) with TRBJ2-5; 9 bases agree with TRBD2. The trim removed 0 bases at V and 1 base at J, leaving 9 bases unmatched. The CDR3 length is 18 residues. Germline CDR1 reads LGHDT; CDR2 reads YNNKEL (reference sequence). Here the CDR3 DNA reads TGTGCCAGCAGCCAAGATTTTAAGGAGCGGGGGGCCCAAGAGACCCAGTACTTC. It yields the protein CASSQDFKERGAQETQYF.

The chain carries TRBV2 and TRBJ2-2; possibly TRBD1 for D (6 bases). The V end was cut by 8 bases, the J end by 6 bases, with 16 bases between. This CDR3 has 14 residues. The germline CDR1 and CDR2 sequences are SNHLY and FYNNEI. Written as DNA, the CDR3 is TGTGCCAGCTACCGGGACACGGGGTCCGGGGAGCTGTTTTTT. Translated, it gives CASYRDTGSGELFF. The full variable domain, completed using reference TRBV2 and TRBJ2-2, is EPEVTQTPSHQVTQMGQEVILRCVPISNHLYFYWYRQILGQKVEFLVSFYNNEISEKSEIFDDQFSVERPDGSNFTLKIRSTKLEDSAMYFCASYRDTGSGELFFGEGSRLTVL.

The chain employs TRBV2 and TRBJ1-1; the match to TRBD1 covers 7 bases. The CDR3 loop spans 14 amino acids. V lost 9 bases and J lost 0; bases outside the gene matches: 7. Germline loops: CDR1 SNHLY, CDR2 FYNNEI. The CDR3 coding sequence is TGTGCCAGTATATCGGGACAGTTGAACACTGAAGCTTTCTTT. Amino acid sequence: CASISGQLNTEAFF.

This chain joins TRBV30 and TRBJ1-2, with 7 bases aligning to TRBD1. Germline V gene data show CDR1 as GTSNPN and CDR2 as SVGIG (reference sequence). J gave up 3 bases and V 1 base, and 8 bases lay outside the gene matches. This CDR3 is 15 amino acids long. The DNA of the CDR3 is TGTGCCTGGAGTGGACAGGGATTGTTTGACTATGGCTACACCTTC. The encoded protein is CAWSGQGLFDYGYTF. Based on the CDR3 plus reference TRBV30 and TRBJ1-2, the full variable domain is SQTIHQWPATLVQPVGSPLSLECTVEGTSNPNLYWYRQAAGRGLQLLFYSVGIGQISSEVPQNLSASRPQDRQFILSSKKLLLSDSGFYLCAWSGQGLFDYGYTFGSGTRLTVV.

The chain combines TRBV12-5 with TRBJ1-6; no firm D call. V was clipped by 6 bases and J by 7 bases, with 16 bases between them. CDR1 and CDR2 from the germline V gene are LGHNT and FRNRAP. This CDR3 comprises 15 residues. CDR3 bases: TGTGCTAGTGGCTTCCTAGTTAGCCAAAATTCACCCCTCCACTTT. It translates to CASGFLVSQNSPLHF.

V is TRBV5-4 and J is TRBJ2-3; maybe TRBD2 (6 bases). V was clipped by 0 bases and J by 0 bases, with 8 bases between them. CDR1 and CDR2 from the germline V gene are SGHNT and YYREEE (reference sequence). The CDR3 runs 15 residues. CDR3 in amino acids: CASSLATSSTDTQYF. The CDR3 region has the DNA TGTGCCAGCAGCTTGGCGACTAGTAGCACAGATACGCAGTATTTT.

This chain uses TRBV10-2 with TRBJ2-3; the match to TRBD2 covers 9 bases. This CDR3 is 16 amino acids long. V lost 5 bases, J lost 2 bases, and 8 bases stayed unmatched. Germline loops: CDR1 WSHSY, CDR2 SAAADI. The CDR3 sequence is CASSMASGDPTDTQYF. CDR3 sequence (DNA): TGCGCCAGCAGTATGGCTAGCGGGGACCCCACAGATACGCAGTATTTT.

On this clone: The identical CDR3 is also encoded by other nucleotide sequences in the sample. The V call is TRBV18, the J call TRBJ1-4, with D possibly being TRBD1 (5 bases). The CDR3 length is 14 residues. Per germline, CDR1 KGHSH and CDR2 LQKENI. V was trimmed by 3 bases and J by 2 bases, leaving 7 bases between them. Here the CDR3 DNA reads TGTGCCAGCTCACCTCAGGGCACTAATGAAAAACTGTTTTTT. It translates to CASSPQGTNEKLFF.

The rearrangement uses TRBV5-4 and TRBJ2-1, with no clear D. Trimming stripped 2 bases from V and 7 bases from J, with 10 bases between. The germline CDR1 and CDR2 sequences are SGHNT and YYREEE (reference sequence). The CDR3 has 13 amino acids. The CDR3 sequence is CASSLQSGNEQFF. For the CDR3, the DNA is TGTGCCAGCAGCTTACAATCCGGGAATGAGCAGTTCTTC.

The chain carries TRBV2 and TRBJ2-5, with D hard to call. Germline lookup yields CDR1 SNHLY and CDR2 FYNNEI. V lost 5 bases to trimming and J lost 3 bases, with 22 bases between them. CDR3 size: 17 residues. For the CDR3, the DNA is TGTGCCAGCAGTTTAGTACTCGTACCGCTCATGAAAGAGACCCAGTACTTC. Translating it yields CASSLVLVPLMKETQYF.

This CDR3 is CARSLAGGPDTQYF. The CDR3 DNA reads as TGTGCCAGGTCCCTAGCGGGAGGGCCTGATACGCAGTATTTT. The chain joins TRBV2 to TRBJ2-3; 12 nucleotides align to TRBD2. This CDR3 has 14 amino acids. With V trimmed by 9 bases and J by 6 bases, 7 bases remained unmatched. Germline CDR1 reads SNHLY; CDR2 reads FYNNEI.

In the case of this clone: One end of the junction varies from germline; a read error may be responsible. The V call is TRBV7-7, the J call TRBJ2-7; D is unclear. Germline lookup yields CDR1 SSHAT and CDR2 FNYEAQ (reference sequence). The CDR3 is made up of 14 amino acids. The CDR3, as DNA: TGTGCTAGCAGCCATTCGACTGGTTCCTACGAGCAGTACTTC. The encoded protein is CASSHSTGSYEQYF.

A word on this clone: The same CDR3 can be traced to other DNA sequences in this sample. The chain is built from TRBV19 and TRBJ2-5, with 8 bases lining up with TRBD1. The CDR3 runs 13 residues. The germline gives CDR1 LNHDA, CDR2 SQIVND (reference sequence). Germline trimming cut 3 bases from V and 3 bases from J; bases unmatched to any gene: 0. The CDR3 DNA reads TGTGCCAGTAGTATGGACAGGGAAGAGACCCAGTACTTC. Its protein is CASSMDREETQYF.

The chain carries TRBV12-3 or TRBV12-4 and TRBJ1-2; no definite D call. The V end was cut by 2 bases, the J end by 5 bases, with 9 bases between. The CDR3 covers 13 residues. As DNA, the CDR3 is TGTGCCAGCAGTTTAACCCCGGGTTATGGCTACACCTTC. Translation: CASSLTPGYGYTF.

The V call is TRBV14, the J call TRBJ1-2; 8 bases match TRBD1. The CDR3 length is 14 residues. With V trimmed by 6 bases and J by 7 bases, 10 bases remained unmatched. Germline V CDR1 and CDR2: SGHDN, FVKESK. DNA of the CDR3: TGTGCCAGCAGTGGGAGGACAGGGAGTTTTGGCTACACCTTC. Translation gives CASSGRTGSFGYTF.